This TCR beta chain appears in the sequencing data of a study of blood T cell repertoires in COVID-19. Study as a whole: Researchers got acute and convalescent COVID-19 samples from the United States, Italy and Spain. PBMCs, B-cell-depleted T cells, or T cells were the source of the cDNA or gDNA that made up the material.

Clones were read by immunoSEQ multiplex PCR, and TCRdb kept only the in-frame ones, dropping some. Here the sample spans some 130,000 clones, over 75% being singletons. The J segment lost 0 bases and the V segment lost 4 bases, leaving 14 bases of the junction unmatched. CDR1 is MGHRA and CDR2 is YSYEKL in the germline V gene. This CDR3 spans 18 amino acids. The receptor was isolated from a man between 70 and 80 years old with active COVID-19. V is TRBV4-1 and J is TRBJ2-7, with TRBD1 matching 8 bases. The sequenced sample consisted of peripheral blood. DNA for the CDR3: TGCGCCAGCAGCCCAACCCCTTTGGGGGACAGGAGCTCCTACGAGCAGTACTTC. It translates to CASSPTPLGDRSSYEQYF.